This T cell receptor (beta chain) was retrieved from a study of T-cell memory formation after mild COVID-19. Germline V gene data show CDR1 as KGHSH and CDR2 as LQKENI. Trimming pared 3 bases from V and 5 bases from J, leaving 20 bases between. This CDR3 is built from 17 residues. MiXCR, applied by TCRdb to the 5' RACE reads, yields one record per CDR3 protein. The data hold just over 350,000 distinct CDR3 sequences, with around 15% observed a single time. In this sample, this clonotype turned up a few times. The sample comprised PBMCs or a T cell subset sorted from them (not recorded which). The source of this sequence is a man younger than 30 who had mild COVID-19 (a few samples of this study predate the infection). Cell type and time point are not known. The chain employs TRBV18 and TRBJ2-4, with D unresolved. This CDR3 is CASSPRDIGSLENIQYF. The CDR3 bases are TGTGCCAGCTCACCGCGAGACATCGGGTCGTTGGAAAACATTCAGTACTTC.